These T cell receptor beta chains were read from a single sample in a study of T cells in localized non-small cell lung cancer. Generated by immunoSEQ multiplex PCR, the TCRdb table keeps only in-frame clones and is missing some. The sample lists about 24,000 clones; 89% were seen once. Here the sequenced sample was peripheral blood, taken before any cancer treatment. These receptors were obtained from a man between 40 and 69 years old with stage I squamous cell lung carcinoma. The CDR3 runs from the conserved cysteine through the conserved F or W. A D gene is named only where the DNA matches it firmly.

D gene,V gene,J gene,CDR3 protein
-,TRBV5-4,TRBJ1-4,CASSPGGRNEKLFF
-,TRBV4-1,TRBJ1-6,CASSQEMGNSPLHF
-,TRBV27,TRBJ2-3,CASSLGTLSTDTQYF
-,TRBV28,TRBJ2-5,CASSLDQGPQETQYF
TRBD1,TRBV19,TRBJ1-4,CASRGTGPEKLFF
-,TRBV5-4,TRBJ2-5,CASSFFLGAQETQYF
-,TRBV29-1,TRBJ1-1,CSVVPGDTEAFF
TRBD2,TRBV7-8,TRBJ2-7,CASSPRGRGGEQYF
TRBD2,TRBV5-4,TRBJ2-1,CASSPGPSGRGGANEQFF
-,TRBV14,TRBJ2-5,CASSHVQGETQYF
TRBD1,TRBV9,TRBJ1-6,CASSGAGTGSSPLHF
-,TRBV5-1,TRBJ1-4,CASSPGMGNEKLFF
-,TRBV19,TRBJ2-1,CASSNTPDPYNEQFF
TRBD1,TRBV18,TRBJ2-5,CASSKAGQGIRETQYF
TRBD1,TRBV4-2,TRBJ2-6,CASSQDPQGQDFVGSGANVLTF
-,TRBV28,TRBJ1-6,CASSLQGNGSPLHF
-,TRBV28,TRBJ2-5,CASSLKVRSSVSQETQYF
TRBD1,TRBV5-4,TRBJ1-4,CASSRDRVNEKLFF
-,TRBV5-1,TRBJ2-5,CASRTSTKETQYF
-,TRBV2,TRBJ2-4,CASREGRVGKNIQYF
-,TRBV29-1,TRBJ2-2,CSVAPGTGELFF
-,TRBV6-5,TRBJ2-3,CASSYRRGDTQYF
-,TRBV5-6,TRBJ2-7,CASSLIRQGRYEQYF
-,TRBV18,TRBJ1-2,CASSPSSRPHRLGYTF
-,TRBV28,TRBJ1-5,CASRETNSNQPQHF
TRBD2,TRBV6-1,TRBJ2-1,CASSATSGGAYEQFF
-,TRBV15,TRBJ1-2,CATSRDHGSLPYGYTF
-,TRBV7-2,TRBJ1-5,CASSSLEAGNQPQHF
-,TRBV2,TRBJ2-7,CASSELGQMFREQYF
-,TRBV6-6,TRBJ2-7,CASSSLRNSYEQYF
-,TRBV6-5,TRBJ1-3,CASSYFYPASGNTIYF
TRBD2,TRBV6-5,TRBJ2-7,CASSYGAGGYEQYF
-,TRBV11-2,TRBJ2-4,CASRPQIAKNIQYF
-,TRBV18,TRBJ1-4,CASSPGRENEKLFF
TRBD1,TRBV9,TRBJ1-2,CASSPTGAYGYTF
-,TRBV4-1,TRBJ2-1,CATGWGDNEQFF
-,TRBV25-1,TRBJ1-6,CASSEWAENSPLHF
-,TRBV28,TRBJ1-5,CASSPRIQPQHF
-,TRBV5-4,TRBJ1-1,CASSLRRNTEAFF
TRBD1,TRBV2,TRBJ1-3,CASSQGGGNTIYF
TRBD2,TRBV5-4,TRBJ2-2,CASSPSGLAGRELFF